This TCR beta chain was recovered during a study of blood T cells in healthy people across ages. Study results and limitations: Considered underestimates were the diversity estimates obtained from one million T cells. TCR beta diversity tracked closely with naive T cell percentage.

About this clonotype itself: Its antigen is unidentified.

The CDR3 loop spans 18 amino acids. With a J-beta primer mix and a sample-barcoded 5' primer, a second PCR ran 7 to 11 cycles. Using its own MiXCR run on the 5' RACE reads, TCRdb lists one record per CDR3 protein. The sample has around 1,000,000 distinct CDR3 sequences, roughly two fifths seen once. The chain links TRBV21-1 to TRBJ1-1; no check of the table's D call, TRBD1, against the DNA was made. TRBV21-1 is marked as a pseudogene. Sequenced sample: blood. This TCR was recovered from a man aged 18 to 29 in good health. The CDR3 sequence: CASSKVFPDIFMNTEAFF. The CDR3 DNA reads TGTGCCAGCAGCAAAGTGTTTCCCGACATATTCATGAACACTGAAGCTTTCTTT.